The text below deals with one TCR beta chain. The antigen is undetermined. Every isolated RNA sample was fully reverse transcribed, so sequencing captured expressed TCRB transcripts. Roughly 3.7 million reads, on average, came from each naive, central memory and regulatory T cell sample. Repertoires were generated with immunoSEQ multiplex PCR, while TCRdb's copy carries only in-frame clones and drops some. This sample has under 400,000 clones, with over 9.5% found just once. Germline-derived CDR1 and CDR2 are MRHNA and SNTAGT. This CDR3 spans 17 amino acids. V lost 6 bases and J lost 7, with 25 bases in between. The data were taken from a study of beta chain features in type 1 diabetes. Purity exceeding 98% was reached by all sorted populations. Study-level points and caveats: Researchers report that Type 1 diabetes patients had moderately but significantly shorter TCRB CDR3s across all four CD4+ subsets. In type 1 diabetes patients, VDJ junctions had fewer insertions; deletions at these junctions were more frequent.

Sequenced: naive CD4+ T cells from blood. This clonotype was sampled from a woman aged 18-35 years with type 1 diabetes. The chain employs TRBV6-4 and TRBJ2-1; tentative D call: TRBD2 (8 bases). The CDR3 nucleotides are TGTGCCAGCAGCCAAGCTGACAGGGATTCGGGAGGGAATGAGCAGTTCTTC. It is translated as CASSQADRDSGGNEQFF.